In this sample, the clone carrying this TCR beta chain turned up once. The antigen is not known. V was pared by 3 bases and J by 10 bases, with 9 bases of the junction left unmatched. From germline, CDR1 is SNHLY and CDR2 FYNNEI. The CDR3 is 15 residues long. These data originate in a study of cytomegalovirus exposure and HLA in healthy donors. Points from the study as a whole: Some V segments, including TRBV6-2 and TRBV6-3, were excluded as indistinguishable. In a later analysis, a genetic analysis reported fewer productive-TCR N-insertions in an Asian-associated ancestry cluster than the cohort average. Later genetic work tied a missense DCLRE1C variant to beta-chain V and J trimming. Among CMV-associated TCR beta chains, most appeared HLA-restricted in a later analysis.

Use of 60 Vbeta and 13 Jbeta primers characterized the PCR. Some clones are missing from TCRdb's copy, which holds only in-frame ones; the method was immunoSEQ multiplex PCR. Found here are approximately 140,000 clones, roughly 80% of them singletons; the top ten hold approximately 0.94%. This TCR came from a woman aged 55-75 years in good health and CMV-seronegative. Sequencing input: PBMCs. J is TRBJ1-4 and V is TRBV2; TRBD1 matches 9 bases. The CDR3 nucleotides read TGTGCCAGCAGTGACTCCGGGACAGGGCGCGTAAAACTGTTTTTT. Translated: CASSDSGTGRVKLFF.